This T cell receptor beta chain originates from a study of T cells in Graves' hyperthyroidism and ophthalmopathy (dated by TCRdb to about 2019). At the level of the whole study: Peripheral blood was sampled at the time of initial diagnosis, prior to any treatment. TCR V-J signatures able to tell the groups apart were searched for in a discovery cohort of 100 patients, of whom more than 40 had Graves' ophthalmopathy and some 60 had stable Graves' hyperthyroidism. For training and testing, the 95 to 100 patients in the discovery cohort were randomly divided in a 7:3 ratio. After sampling, hyperthyroidism patients received methimazole starting at 30 mg daily, and ophthalmopathy patients received high-dose intravenous methylprednisolone. The paper describes TCR Vbeta CDR3 sequencing of about 140 peripheral blood samples, made up of roughly 45 ophthalmopathy patients, 70 to 75 hyperthyroidism patients and 17 progressor patients. An independent validation cohort of 18 to 20 hyperthyroidism patients and about 15 patients who later progressed to ophthalmopathy tested prospective prediction of ophthalmopathy. In addition, the study compared T-cell repertoires in thyroid tissue and in blood from about 6 Graves' hyperthyroidism patients. Here is what the overall study found, with its caveats: No statistical method was used to set the sample size in advance, and investigators knew the group allocation. In validation, the model predicted progression to ophthalmopathy a median of about 6.8 months before onset, with roughly 68% sensitivity and roughly 72% specificity. Most expanded thyroid clonotypes (frequency above 0.001) were also found in blood, which suggests that blood repertoires may mirror thyroid immune responses. In cross-validation, a model built on a 13 V-J signature told ophthalmopathy apart from stable hyperthyroidism with under 90% sensitivity and roughly 81% specificity, and in testing the same model reached 80%/75%.

V is cut by 7 bases and J by 3 bases, and the space between the germline ends is 13 bases. CDR1 is given as MDHEN and CDR2 as SYDVKM, both from the germline V gene. The CDR3 runs 13 residues from the cysteine to the phenylalanine. The sequence is cut down to CDR3 DNA, 39 bases in frame from base 1. Amplification of TCR beta CDR3 regions was carried out from RNA transcripts. For the first round of RT-PCR on the TCR CDR3, the HTBI primer set was used together with the Qiagen OneStep RT-PCR kit. The libraries were constructed in a second round of multiplex PCR and then size-selected and purified. Libraries were sequenced paired-end with 100 bp reads on an Illumina HiSeq2000. On the authors' methods: SOAPnuke was used to process the raw data, removing reads that contained adapters or uncalled bases, had a mean Phred below 15, or lacked an exact match to the constant primer or identifier. High-quality paired reads were merged using COPE v1.2.5, and each unique nucleotide sequence was defined as a clonotype. MiTCR v1.1 was used to align the clonotypes against IMGT TRBV, TRBD and TRBJ reference segments. The analysis was restricted to V-J combinations with a frequency above 0.0001, which together covered roughly 99% of the repertoires. A TCS score was defined as the ratio of F50 (clonal expansion) to E x V (chaos), with BLOSUM62-based TCRdist applied between CDR3 peptides within each V-J. Welch's t-statistics and random forest reduced 500 to 650 V-J features to roughly 13, which were used in a naive Bayes classifier (R e1071). TCRdb cleaned the public reads at Q25 with fastp, built clones with MiXCR and kept in-frame beta chains. CDR3 protein duplicates are merged, each entry listing the most common genes and DNA. The V and J calls come from TCRdb's annotation, not from the publication. Across this sample there are more than 600,000 distinct CDR3 sequences, with about a sixth seen only once. The ten largest make up about 8.4% of the sample.

Graves' hyperthyroidism was defined as stable when no progression to ophthalmopathy occurred over 18 months of follow-up. Hyperthyroidism patients were aged 18 to 65 years and newly diagnosed, with disease duration of less than 2 months. Patients with uncontrolled infections, other autoimmune diseases, pregnancy or lactation were excluded. Diagnoses were based on clinical symptoms, serum thyroxine and TRAb, thyroid ultrasound and orbital computed tomography. PBMCs were separated from under 12 ml of fresh peripheral blood using Ficoll-Paque density gradient centrifugation. Trizol reagent was used to extract total RNA, and RNA quality was then checked on an Agilent 2100 Bioanalyzer. This clonotype was recorded many times. This clone's antigen is unknown. Per-base quality was not reported, and no clone a single base away is much larger than it.

This chain is built from TRBV28 and TRBJ2-7; the D segment could be TRBD2, given 5 matching bases. Sequences were obtained from blood. This sequence was found in a man younger than 30 with Graves' hyperthyroidism. The CDR3 amino acid sequence is: CASTTSGIYEQYF. The DNA reads TGTGCCAGCACCACCTCGGGGATCTACGAGCAGTACTTC.